Below, 13 T cell receptor beta chains from the same sample are listed, as sequenced in a study of blood T cell repertoires in COVID-19. The table came from immunoSEQ multiplex PCR; TCRdb's copy has only in-frame clones and leaves some out. Among around 260,000 clones listed, 75% to 90% were seen once. Input material: peripheral blood. Every receptor here comes from a man in his fifties or sixties who had recovered from COVID-19.

The chain combines TRBV30 with TRBJ2-5; 9 bases are shared with TRBD2. Trimming took 3 bases from V and 1 from J; bases not matched to a gene: 6. There are 15 residues in the CDR3. Looked up from germline, CDR1 is GTSNPN and CDR2 is SVGIG (reference sequence). Here the CDR3 DNA reads TGTGCCTGGAGAAGGGCGGGAGGGCCCCAAGAGACCCAGTACTTC. Translation: CAWRRAGGPQETQYF.

The genes are TRBV27 and TRBJ2-7, with 10 positions matching TRBD2. The CDR3 spans 15 residues. Trimming removed 1 base from V and 8 bases from J; junction bases left unmatched: 8. Germline V lookup: CDR1 MNHEY, CDR2 SMNVEV (reference sequence). In DNA form, the CDR3 reads TGTGCCAGCAGTTTATTTTCTAGCGGGAGTTACAAGCAGTACTTC. Translation gives CASSLFSSGSYKQYF.

This chain connects TRBV19 to TRBJ1-2; D not certain. Germline loops: CDR1 LNHDA, CDR2 SQIVND (reference sequence). This CDR3 is 15 amino acids long. V shed 3 bases and J shed 2 bases, with 13 bases lying between them. For the CDR3, the DNA is TGTGCCAGTAGTATTAGACCCGGGGAAAACTATGGCTACACCTTC. Its protein product is CASSIRPGENYGYTF.

This chain links TRBV11-3 with TRBJ2-7; 8 bases are shared with TRBD2. Trimming removed 11 bases from V and 2 bases from J; junction bases left unmatched: 11. Germline CDR1 and CDR2: SGHNT and YENEEA. This CDR3 comprises 14 residues. Written as DNA, the CDR3 is TGTGCCGGCCCGACTAGCGTCACAACCTACGAGCAGTACTTC. Its protein is CAGPTSVTTYEQYF.

The chain joins TRBV7-9 to TRBJ1-1, with 9 bases matching TRBD1. The CDR3 spans 15 residues. Per the germline V gene, CDR1 is SEHNR and CDR2 is FQNEAQ (reference sequence). V lost 5 bases and J lost 5; bases outside the gene matches: 9. The CDR3 sequence: CASSAPQGAKTEAFF. The CDR3 region has the DNA TGTGCCAGCAGCGCGCCACAGGGGGCGAAGACTGAAGCTTTCTTT.

The V call is TRBV21-1, the J call TRBJ2-7; the D call of TRBD2 is as the table states it, not checked on the DNA. TRBV21-1 is a recognized pseudogene. The CDR3 spans 17 residues. DNA for the CDR3: TGTGCCAGCAGCAAAGGACTGGTAGGTAGCGGACCCTACGAGCAGTACTTC. This translates into CASSKGLVGSGPYEQYF.

With regard to this clone: The same CDR3 can be traced to other DNA sequences in this sample. This chain uses TRBV19 with TRBJ1-6, with a weak D call TRBD1 (5 bases). CDR3 length: 12 amino acids. V shed 7 bases and J shed 13 bases, with 14 bases lying between them. CDR1 and CDR2 (germline): LNHDA, SQIVND (reference sequence). The CDR3 protein is CASKEGRSPLHF. DNA of the CDR3: TGTGCCAGTAAGGAGGGACGTTCGCCCCTCCACTTT.

Many counts were recorded for this clone. Other DNA variants within this sample encode the same CDR3. The chain links TRBV5-5 to TRBJ2-1; D is perhaps TRBD1 (6 bases). Germline V gives CDR1 SGHKS, CDR2 YYEKEE (reference sequence). Trimming cost V 5 bases and J 0 bases, with 12 bases left between them. The CDR3 consists of 15 residues. CDR3 in amino acids: CASSLQGSSYNEQFF. CDR3 in DNA: TGTGCCAGCAGTTTGCAGGGGAGCTCCTACAATGAGCAGTTCTTC.

The V call is TRBV6-5, the J call TRBJ2-7; D is perhaps TRBD1 (6 bases). The CDR3 is 13 residues long. V was cut by 6 bases and J by 1 base, with 10 bases left in between. Germline V gene data show CDR1 as MNHEY and CDR2 as SVGAGI. The CDR3 DNA follows: TGTGCCAGCAGCCGCGGACAGTCCTACGAGCAGTACTTC. It yields the protein CASSRGQSYEQYF.

This clone occurred a few times. The rearrangement joins TRBV7-9 to TRBJ1-6, with D hard to call. The CDR3 covers 13 residues. V was pared by 4 bases and J by 13 bases, with 14 bases between. Germline CDR1 reads SEHNR; CDR2 reads FQNEAQ (reference sequence). In nucleotides, the CDR3 is TGTGCCAGCAGCTCGGCCGGGTTATCGCCCCTCCACTTT. It yields the protein CASSSAGLSPLHF.

The rearrangement uses TRBV5-1 and TRBJ2-1; 8 nucleotides agree with TRBD1. Trimming at V came to 0 bases and at J to 8 bases, leaving 10 bases not matched to a gene. The CDR3 consists of 16 residues. Germline CDR1 is SGHRS and CDR2 is YFSETQ. CDR3 residues: CASSLGVRGQRDEQFF. The DNA of the CDR3 is TGCGCCAGCAGCTTGGGCGTCAGGGGGCAAAGAGATGAGCAGTTCTTC. Together with reference TRBV5-1 and TRBJ2-1, the CDR3 gives the full variable domain: KAGVTQTPRYLIKTRGQQVTLSCSPISGHRSVSWYQQTPGQGLQFLFEYFSETQRNKGNFPGRFSGRQFSNSRSEMNVSTLELGDSALYLCASSLGVRGQRDEQFFGPGTRLTVL.

The chain links TRBV6-5 to TRBJ2-1; 8 bases are a match to TRBD2. This CDR3 contains 14 residues. With V trimmed by 6 bases and J by 8 bases, 9 bases remained unmatched. The V gene's germline CDR1 is MNHEY and CDR2 SVGAGI. The CDR3 sequence: CASRATGGLDEQFF. For the CDR3, the DNA is TGTGCCAGCAGAGCGACGGGGGGGCTGGATGAGCAGTTCTTC.

The gene calls are TRBV6-5 and TRBJ1-2, with a weak D call TRBD1 (5 bases). The ends were cut back, 5 bases at V and 4 bases at J, with 17 bases in the middle. The length of the CDR3 is 15 residues. Germline loops: CDR1 MNHEY, CDR2 SVGAGI. CDR3 loop: CASSRDSSGAYGYTF. In nucleotides, the CDR3 is TGTGCCAGCAGTCGCGACTCTTCTGGGGCCTATGGCTACACCTTC.